Reported below is one T cell receptor beta chain. Its antigen remains unidentified. Per germline, CDR1 SEHNR and CDR2 FQNEAQ (reference sequence). The V gene lost 5 bases and the J gene lost 2 bases, with 17 bases spanning the gap. This CDR3 comprises 16 residues. The data originate from a study of OX40 agonist ivuxolimab in advanced cancers. This table comes from immunoSEQ multiplex PCR, and its TCRdb copy is limited to in-frame clones, with some not included. The repertoire includes over 50,000 clones, around 89% of them detected once, and 15% to 20% sits in the top ten. Study-level points and caveats: Both CD4+ and CD8+ T cell populations in blood had undergone clonal expansion by week 6 at 0.1 to 3.0 mg/kg. CD4+ T cells averaged fewer expanded clones than CD8+ T cells.

People who had autoimmune disease history or systemic immunosuppression were excluded. This TCR was sampled from an adult with an advanced solid tumor such as melanoma, head and neck, liver or kidney cancer. The chain joins TRBV7-9 to TRBJ2-3; maybe TRBD1 (6 bases). The starting material was CD4+ or CD8+ T cells sorted from blood, obtained in a trial of the OX40 agonist ivuxolimab. CDR3 residues: CASSAVDRPYTDTQYF. The DNA for the CDR3 is TGTGCCAGCAGCGCAGTAGACAGGCCCTACACAGATACGCAGTATTTT.